Below, 6 T cell receptor beta chains from the same sample are listed, as sequenced in a study of T cell changes during pregnancy in multiple sclerosis (dated by TCRdb to the late 2010s). Libraries came from the immunoSEQ multiplex PCR assay. The clones in this table, taken by TCRdb from immuneACCESS, are in-frame only. Not every clone is retained; where verified, under half of the shortfall comes from an unresolved V gene, and the cause of the rest is unknown. This sample gives tens of thousands of clones in total; almost 95% of them show up just once. Jointly, the top ten make up 0.8% to 1% of the sample. This specimen was peripheral blood, taken after pregnancy. The receptors derive from a female donor with multiple sclerosis, enrolled in a pregnancy study.

This chain links TRBV5-6 with TRBJ1-2; TRBD1 agrees at 9 bases. In germline, CDR1 is SGHDT, CDR2 YYEEEE. The CDR3 is 13 amino acids. The V and J ends lost 3 bases and 5 bases, in that order; junction bases with no gene match: 2. CDR3 DNA: TGTGCCAGCAGCTGGGACAGGGCTTATGGCTACACCTTC. This codes for CASSWDRAYGYTF.

J is TRBJ2-5 and V is TRBV11-2, with D maybe TRBD2 (6 bases). The CDR3 spans 14 residues. Germline V lookup: CDR1 SGHAT, CDR2 FQNNGV. V shed 3 bases and J shed 1 base, with 9 bases lying between them. The CDR3 sequence: CASSLGLSQETQYF. CDR3 coding DNA: TGTGCCAGCAGCTTGGGACTTTCCCAAGAGACCCAGTACTTC.

The chain links TRBV2 to TRBJ1-1; D remains ambiguous. V dropped 6 bases and J dropped 4 bases, with 15 bases sitting between them. Germline-derived CDR1 and CDR2 are SNHLY and FYNNEI. The CDR3 length is 14 residues. The CDR3, as DNA: TGTGCCAGCAGGCTGGCCACTCCAGGCACTGAAGCTTTCTTT. Translated: CASRLATPGTEAFF.

CDR3 residues: CASSLMGRGTLNEKLFF. The CDR3, as DNA: TGTGCCAGCAGCTTGATGGGCAGGGGGACCCTTAATGAAAAACTGTTTTTT. V is TRBV5-4 and J is TRBJ1-4; 7 bases line up with TRBD1. This CDR3 region has 17 residues. Germline loops: CDR1 SGHNT, CDR2 YYREEE (reference sequence). J was trimmed by 4 bases and V by 1 base; bases with no gene match: 10.

The chain employs TRBV6-4 and TRBJ2-1; 8 positions agree with TRBD1. The V gene end was trimmed by 6 bases and the J gene end by 3 bases; junction bases not matched to a gene: 7. CDR1 and CDR2 (germline): MRHNA, SNTAGT. The CDR3 is made up of 15 amino acids. For the CDR3, the DNA is TGTGCCAGCAGCCACGGGACAGGCCTCTACAATGAGCAGTTCTTC. Translating gives CASSHGTGLYNEQFF.

The chain has TRBV6-5 and TRBJ1-2, with TRBD1 matching 7 bases. Germline CDR1 is MNHEY and CDR2 is SVGAGI. With 4 bases clipped from V and 7 bases from J, the junction kept 9 bases outside the gene matches. The CDR3 has 14 residues. The CDR3 bases are TGTGCCAGCAGTTCCCCTACCGGGACAGTTGGCTACACCTTC. This codes for CASSSPTGTVGYTF.